The 7 T cell receptor beta chains below all came from one sample that was sequenced in a study of blood T cells in healthy people across ages. A sample-barcoded 5' primer and a J-beta primer mix were used in a second PCR of about 7 to 12 cycles. In TCRdb, the 5' RACE reads were re-called with MiXCR into one record per CDR3 protein. This sample has more than 600,000 distinct CDR3 sequences; approximately 25% occur once, and the top ten carry 9.4%. These data were also filed under a second study, of T cells of mothers and their children.

What was sequenced was blood. Receptors originate from a boy younger than 18 in good health.

This chain links TRBV28 with TRBJ2-7; D unclear. This CDR3 is built from 15 residues. Germline CDR1 MDHEN, CDR2 SYDVKM. The V end lost 6 bases, the J end lost 2 bases, and 17 bases lay between the germline ends. CDR3 amino acids: CASRSRNSGAYEQYF. The CDR3 DNA follows: TGTGCCAGCAGGTCCCGGAATTCTGGGGCCTACGAGCAGTACTTC.

The CDR3 coding sequence is TGCAGCGTCGCTGGGACTAGCGGGAGATCCCACGAGCAGTACTTC. Amino acids: CSVAGTSGRSHEQYF. The chain couples TRBV29-1 to TRBJ2-5; 14 bases align to TRBD2. The end of the DNA is better explained by TRBJ2-7, so the J call may be wrong. The CDR3 runs to 15 residues. CDR1 and CDR2 (germline): SQVTM, ANQGSEA.

This sequence joins TRBV29-1 and TRBJ2-5; D remains ambiguous. Trimming shortened V by 4 bases and J by 5 bases, and 11 bases separated the two germline ends. This CDR3 has 12 amino acids. CDR1 and CDR2 from the germline V gene are SQVTM and ANQGSEA. The DNA for the CDR3 is TGCAGCGTTGGTCCCAGGCCGGAGACCCAGTACTTC. Its protein product is CSVGPRPETQYF.

On this clonotype: One end of the junction does not line up with germline, which may come from a read error. The chain links TRBV6-5 to TRBJ2-7; maybe TRBD1 (5 bases). This CDR3 has 12 amino acids. The germline CDR1 and CDR2 sequences are MNHEY and SVGAGI. The CDR3 loop reads CASSYSTVEQYF. In nucleotides, the CDR3 is TGTGCCAGCAGTTACTCGACAGTCGAGCAATACTTC.

Note on this clonotype: Its ends do not fully match the called genes, so a read error is possible. The chain uses TRBV3-1 and TRBJ1-2; TRBD1 agrees at 8 bases. Germline CDR1 and CDR2: LGHDT and YNNKEL (reference sequence). The CDR3 covers 13 residues. The CDR3: CASSPDRVRGYTF. The CDR3 nucleotides are TGTGCCAGCAGCCCGGACAGGGTTCGAGGCTATACCTTC.

This chain links TRBV29-1 with TRBJ2-5; D remains unclear. The J call is uncertain, as TRBJ2-1 better fits the DNA end. The CDR3 is 12 residues long. Germline loops: CDR1 SQVTM, CDR2 ANQGSEA. The CDR3 reads CSVGITAAEQFF. The DNA of the CDR3 is TGCAGCGTTGGGATAACGGCGGCTGAGCAGTTCTTC.

The table lists this clonotype with a few counts. The genes are TRBV6-2 or TRBV6-3 and TRBJ2-7; 13 nucleotides agree with TRBD2. Germline CDR1 MNHEY, CDR2 SVGEGT. The CDR3 consists of 15 residues. V lost 4 bases, J lost 6 bases, and 6 bases stayed unmatched. CDR3 bases: TGTGCCAGCAGTTGGGGACTAGCGGGATCAGGCGAGCAGTACTTC. Its protein is CASSWGLAGSGEQYF.